This is a list of T cell receptor beta chains from one sample in a study of OX40 agonist ivuxolimab in advanced cancers. Clones were read by immunoSEQ multiplex PCR, and TCRdb kept only the in-frame ones, dropping some. In the table there are about 31,000 clones, around 87% of which are singletons. The input for sequencing was CD4+ or CD8+ T cells sorted from blood, taken in a trial of the OX40 agonist ivuxolimab. Receptors originate from an adult with an advanced solid tumor such as melanoma, head and neck, liver or kidney cancer. Both conserved end residues are part of each CDR3. D genes are given only for firm matches.

TRBV15	NA	15	TRBJ1-1	CATSRGGREVPEAFF	TGTGCCACCAGCAGAGGGGGCAGGGAAGTCCCTGAAGCTTTCTTT
TRBV15	NA	13	TRBJ1-2	CATTPNGDRGYTF	TGTGCCACCACCCCCAATGGGGATCGGGGCTACACCTTC
TRBV11-2	NA	14	TRBJ2-7	CASSLADAGYEQYF	TGTGCCAGCAGCTTAGCCGATGCAGGCTACGAGCAGTACTTC
TRBV18	NA	13	TRBJ2-2	CASSPQNTGELFF	TGTGCCAGCTCACCCCAGAACACCGGGGAGCTGTTTTTT
TRBV5-6	NA	13	TRBJ1-1	CASSRTELTEAFF	TGTGCCAGCAGCCGGACGGAACTCACTGAAGCTTTCTTT
TRBV28	TRBD2	15	TRBJ2-1	CASSLLAGAHIEQFF	TGTGCCAGCAGTTTATTAGCGGGAGCTCACATTGAGCAGTTCTTC
TRBV7-9	NA	15	TRBJ1-1	CASSLGQGLGTEAFF	TGTGCCAGCAGCTTAGGGCAGGGGTTGGGCACTGAAGCTTTCTTT
TRBV7-9	NA	14	TRBJ2-5	CASSLGHGSETQYF	TGTGCCAGCAGCTTAGGACACGGGAGCGAGACCCAGTACTTC
TRBV6-6	NA	14	TRBJ1-6	CASSYSDSDSPLHF	TGTGCCAGCAGTTACTCCGACAGCGATTCACCCCTCCACTTT
TRBV5-1	NA	15	TRBJ2-1	CASSLGQGSYNEQFF	TGCGCCAGCAGCTTGGGACAAGGCTCCTACAATGAGCAGTTCTTC
TRBV18	TRBD2	15	TRBJ2-5	CASSRGLAGEETQYF	TGTGCCAGCTCACGAGGACTAGCGGGAGAAGAGACCCAGTACTTC
TRBV28	TRBD2	14	TRBJ2-3	CASSLGLVLNTQYF	TGTGCCAGCAGTTTGGGACTAGTTCTAAATACGCAGTATTTT
TRBV28	TRBD1	15	TRBJ2-7	CASSLPDRGVYEQYF	TGTGCCAGCAGTTTACCGGACAGGGGAGTCTACGAGCAGTACTTC
TRBV6-1	TRBD1	15	TRBJ1-2	CASSEETGDIYGYTF	TGTGCCAGCAGTGAAGAGACAGGGGACATCTATGGCTACACCTTC
TRBV5-1	TRBD2	16	TRBJ2-1	CASSLHPGLAGPEQFF	TGCGCCAGCAGTTTACATCCGGGACTAGCGGGACCCGAGCAGTTCTTC
TRBV19	TRBD1	15	TRBJ2-7	CASSMGDRGLYEQYF	TGTGCCAGTAGTATGGGAGACAGGGGGCTCTACGAGCAGTACTTC
TRBV12-2	NA	16	TRBJ1-5	CASRLDNRGGNQPQHF	TGTGCAAGTCGCTTAGACAATAGGGGTGGCAATCAGCCCCAGCATTTT
TRBV6-6	TRBD1	15	TRBJ1-5	CASSPGQGWDQPQHF	TGTGCCAGCAGCCCGGGACAGGGTTGGGATCAGCCCCAGCATTTT